Listed below are T cell receptor beta chains from one sample, sequenced in a study of blood T cell repertoires in COVID-19. Profiling relied on immunoSEQ multiplex PCR, and the TCRdb table lists in-frame clones only, not all of them. Of about 310,000 clones listed, 80% to 90% were seen once; the top ten hold 1%. The sequenced sample was peripheral blood. Source of these receptors: a man aged 50 to 60 with active or convalescent COVID-19. CDR3s include the opening cysteine and the closing phenylalanine or tryptophan. Fields, in order: D gene, J gene, V gene, CDR3 protein. A D gene is named only where the DNA matches it firmly.

D gene: -; J gene: TRBJ2-5; V gene: TRBV2; CDR3 protein: CASSDNRVQETQYF
D gene: TRBD1; J gene: TRBJ2-7; V gene: TRBV2; CDR3 protein: CASMTGRNEQYF
D gene: -; J gene: TRBJ2-2; V gene: TRBV7-3; CDR3 protein: CASSLTPGNTGELFF
D gene: TRBD1; J gene: TRBJ2-5; V gene: TRBV2; CDR3 protein: CASSVGGTGEETQYF
D gene: -; J gene: TRBJ2-3; V gene: TRBV30; CDR3 protein: CAWSVQEGNTQYF
D gene: TRBD1; J gene: TRBJ2-7; V gene: TRBV28; CDR3 protein: CASSGTGESTYEQYF
D gene: TRBD1; J gene: TRBJ1-5; V gene: TRBV5-4; CDR3 protein: CASSITGGYGNQPQHF
D gene: TRBD1; J gene: TRBJ1-2; V gene: TRBV2; CDR3 protein: CASSGDRSNGYTF
D gene: -; J gene: TRBJ2-3; V gene: TRBV7-8; CDR3 protein: CASRGGGDGQYFYTDTQYF
D gene: TRBD2; J gene: TRBJ2-1; V gene: TRBV6-1; CDR3 protein: CASSDPRDYQYNEQFF